Presented here are 29 T cell receptor beta chains from one specimen sequenced in a study of shared clonotypes between healthy human individuals. Sequencing was performed with immunoSEQ multiplex PCR; in TCRdb, only in-frame clones are kept and a portion is missing. The sample holds more than 1.2 million clones, 98% seen once. The sequenced sample was naive CD4+ T cells sorted from blood. The subset here: CD45RA+ positively selected. These receptors originate from a man aged 25-40 years in good health.

This chain connects TRBV2 to TRBJ2-1; TRBD2 aligns across 14 bases. This CDR3 is built from 15 residues. V shed 3 bases and J 9 bases; nucleotides not matched to a gene: 4. Germline CDR1 reads SNHLY; CDR2 reads FYNNEI. In nucleotides, the CDR3 is TGTGCCAGCAGTGAGGGACTAGCGGGAGTAGGTGAGCAGTTCTTC. This codes for CASSEGLAGVGEQFF.

On this clone itself: Other DNA sequences in this sample translate to the same CDR3. V and J are TRBV5-1 and TRBJ2-1, with D unresolved. CDR1 is SGHRS and CDR2 is YFSETQ in the germline V gene. Trimming shortened V by 0 bases and J by 2 bases, and 6 bases separated the two germline ends. The CDR3 has 14 amino acids. The CDR3 DNA follows: TGCGCCAGCAGCTTGGATGGCACCTACAATGAGCAGTTCTTC. Translating gives CASSLDGTYNEQFF.

V usage is TRBV7-9 and J usage is TRBJ2-5; D not certain. Deletions cut 5 bases from V and 1 base from J, with 14 bases between. This CDR3 contains 15 residues. Germline CDR1 is SEHNR and CDR2 is FQNEAQ (reference sequence). CDR3 amino acids: CASSAEQGPQETQYF. The CDR3 nucleotides are TGTGCCAGCAGCGCCGAACAAGGTCCCCAAGAGACCCAGTACTTC.

This chain joins TRBV11-2 and TRBJ1-3; a possible D gene is TRBD1 (6 bases). The CDR3 is 15 residues long. Trimming removed 5 bases from V and 7 bases from J, with 18 bases in between. Germline CDR1 SGHAT, CDR2 FQNNGV. DNA of the CDR3: TGTGCCAGCAGCCAAACGGGGGCAGCCACGAACACCATATATTTT. Translation gives CASSQTGAATNTIYF.

The chain recombines TRBV18 with TRBJ1-5, with TRBD1 matching over 9 bases. The germline V gene encodes CDR1 KGHSH and CDR2 LQKENI. V was clipped by 3 bases and J by 7 bases; unmatched bases: 7. The CDR3 contains 15 residues. In DNA, the CDR3 is TGTGCCAGCTCACCCAAAACAGGGGGCAGGCAGCCCCAGCATTTT. Its translation is CASSPKTGGRQPQHF.

The chain recombines TRBV13 with TRBJ1-1; weak D call: TRBD1 (5 bases). Germline V gene data show CDR1 as PRHDT and CDR2 as FYEKMQ (reference sequence). The CDR3 spans 13 residues. V was trimmed by 5 bases and J by 10 bases, leaving 17 bases between them. CDR3 in DNA: TGTGCCAGCAGCCAGGACACGGCAGCCCCAGCTTTCTTT. Protein: CASSQDTAAPAFF.

The V gene is TRBV28, the J gene TRBJ2-1, with 7 bases fitting TRBD2. This CDR3 contains 13 residues. CDR1 and CDR2 from the germline V gene are MDHEN and SYDVKM. Losses at the gene ends were 2 bases for V and 8 bases for J; bases not matched to a gene: 3. The CDR3 loop is CASSLVGRDEQFF. CDR3 DNA: TGTGCCAGCAGTTTAGTGGGGAGGGATGAGCAGTTCTTC.

This sequence joins TRBV29-1 and TRBJ2-3, with D perhaps given as TRBD1 or TRBD2 (5 bases each). V gave up 3 bases and J gave up 7 bases, with 17 bases separating them. This CDR3 is built from 14 residues. In germline, CDR1 is SQVTM, CDR2 ANQGSEA. DNA for the CDR3: TGCAGCGTTGAGGGACGGCCGGTTGTTAATACGCAGTATTTT. It codes for CSVEGRPVVNTQYF.

The gene calls are TRBV5-6 and TRBJ1-4; D gene unclear. Trimming left V 0 bases short and J 7 bases short, with 13 bases between. Germline loops: CDR1 SGHDT, CDR2 YYEEEE. CDR3 size: 15 residues. This CDR3 reads CASSLDRILTEKLFF. The CDR3 DNA follows: TGTGCCAGCAGCTTGGACAGAATACTAACTGAAAAACTGTTTTTT.

The V call is TRBV7-8, the J call TRBJ2-7; possibly TRBD1 for D (6 bases). Germline V gene lookup returns CDR1 SGHVS and CDR2 FQNEAQ. Trimming took off 6 bases at V and 2 bases at J, with 17 bases between the two ends. The CDR3 has 15 amino acids. CDR3 coding DNA: TGTGCCAGCAGACGGATGGGCCAGGGGCCCTACGAGCAGTACTTC. This sequence encodes CASRRMGQGPYEQYF.

The chain combines TRBV5-1 with TRBJ2-2; 7 positions match TRBD1. From germline, CDR1 is SGHRS and CDR2 YFSETQ. CDR3 length: 16 amino acids. V lost 0 bases to trimming and J lost 10 bases; unmatched junction nucleotides: 12. The CDR3 here is CASSLGARSGGEELFF. CDR3 DNA sequence: TGCGCCAGCAGCTTGGGAGCCCGTTCAGGGGGTGAGGAGCTGTTTTTT.

This chain uses TRBV28 with TRBJ2-1; D might be TRBD2 (6 bases). Germline V gene lookup returns CDR1 MDHEN and CDR2 SYDVKM. V lost 6 bases, J lost 0 bases, and 12 bases lay in between. The CDR3 has 15 residues. CDR3 sequence reads: CASRPDYRSYNEQFF. The CDR3 bases are TGTGCCAGCAGGCCGGACTACCGCTCCTACAATGAGCAGTTCTTC.

The CDR3 DNA reads TGTGCCAGCTCACCACCGGGATGGACCCAAGAGACCCAGTACTTC. The encoded protein is CASSPPGWTQETQYF. The gene calls are TRBV18 and TRBJ2-5; D gene uncertain. V lost 0 bases and J 1 base, leaving 9 bases between the germline ends. The CDR3 length is 15 residues. CDR1 and CDR2 (germline): KGHSH, LQKENI. Full variable domain (remainder filled in from reference TRBV18 and TRBJ2-5): NAGVMQNPRHLVRRRGQEARLRCSPMKGHSHVYWYRQLPEEGLKFMVYLQKENIIDESGMPKERFSAEFPKEGPSILRIQQVVRGDSAAYFCASSPPGWTQETQYFGPGTRLLVL.

The rearrangement links TRBV10-3 to TRBJ1-5; tentatively, D is TRBD1 (5 bases). In germline, CDR1 is ENHRY, CDR2 SYGVKD. This CDR3 is built from 15 residues. The V and J ends lost 0 bases and 8 bases respectively, with 14 bases between them. CDR3 in amino acids: CAISESIGLGEPQHF. Written as DNA, the CDR3 is TGTGCCATCAGTGAGTCTATAGGCTTGGGGGAGCCCCAGCATTTT.

The chain links TRBV2 to TRBJ2-7; TRBD2 matches 8 bases. V trimming: 4 bases; J trimming: 3 bases; junction bases outside the gene matches: 8. The length of the CDR3 is 15 residues. CDR1 SNHLY and CDR2 FYNNEI come from the germline V gene. CDR3 coding DNA: TGTGCCAGCAGTGGGGCTCGGACTAGCTACTACGAGCAGTACTTC. This sequence encodes CASSGARTSYYEQYF.

The chain links TRBV7-9 to TRBJ2-7, with D unclear. The V end lost 3 bases, the J end lost 3 bases, and 9 bases lay between the germline ends. Germline V gene lookup returns CDR1 SEHNR and CDR2 FQNEAQ (reference sequence). The CDR3 is 13 residues long. The chain's CDR3 is CASSFSQIYEQYF. The CDR3 bases are TGTGCCAGCAGCTTCTCCCAAATCTACGAGCAGTACTTC.

The chain carries TRBV5-4 and TRBJ1-2, with TRBD1 as a possible D gene (5 bases). The germline V gene has CDR1 SGHNT and CDR2 YYREEE (reference sequence). This CDR3 is 13 amino acids long. V was trimmed by 1 base and J by 8 bases, leaving 12 bases between them. The CDR3 protein is CASSLTGTGGYTF. For the CDR3, the DNA is TGTGCCAGCAGCTTGACGGGGACGGGCGGCTACACCTTC.

The CDR3 spells CASSEGDRGRHYEQYF. CDR3 DNA sequence: TGTGCCAGCAGTGAAGGGGACAGGGGTCGGCACTACGAGCAGTACTTC. The V gene is TRBV2, the J gene TRBJ2-7; 10 positions agree with TRBD1. The CDR3 has 16 residues. CDR1 and CDR2 (germline): SNHLY, FYNNEI. V dropped 1 base and J dropped 3; count of bases not matched to a gene: 6.

The chain has TRBV7-2 and TRBJ2-1, with a weak D call TRBD2 (5 bases). CDR3 length: 13 amino acids. The V and J ends lost 1 base and 7 bases respectively, with 8 bases between them. The V gene's germline CDR1 is SGHTA and CDR2 FQGNSA. The DNA of the CDR3 is TGTGCCAGCAGCTTAGAGAGGGCTAATGAGCAGTTCTTC. Its protein is CASSLERANEQFF.

The J gene is TRBJ2-7, the V gene TRBV5-1; TRBD1 might be the D (6 bases). Trimming pared 2 bases from V and 0 bases from J, leaving 12 bases between. Germline CDR1 and CDR2: SGHRS and YFSETQ. The CDR3 contains 15 residues. DNA of the CDR3: TGCGCCAGCAGCTTTCTCTTGGACAGCTCCTACGAGCAGTACTTC. Translated: CASSFLLDSSYEQYF.

In the case of this clone: This same CDR3 is encoded by further DNA sequences in the sample. The J gene is TRBJ1-1, the V gene TRBV9; D uncertain. Germline CDR1 reads SGDLS; CDR2 reads YYNGEE. This CDR3 region has 14 residues. Trimming took off 1 base at V and 1 base at J, with 8 bases between the two ends. The CDR3 coding sequence is TGTGCCAGCAGCGTATCTGGCGGGAACACTGAAGCTTTCTTT. Encoded protein: CASSVSGGNTEAFF.

This chain links TRBV30 with TRBJ2-1; a possible D gene is TRBD2 (6 bases). The CDR3 has 16 residues. The germline CDR1 and CDR2 sequences are GTSNPN and SVGIG (reference sequence). V lost 0 bases and J 4 bases, leaving 16 bases between the germline ends. CDR3 protein: CAWSVPEGTRYNEQFF. The DNA of the CDR3 is TGTGCCTGGAGTGTACCGGAGGGAACAAGATACAATGAGCAGTTCTTC. Filled out from reference TRBV30 and TRBJ2-1, the complete variable domain reads SQTIHQWPATLVQPVGSPLSLECTVEGTSNPNLYWYRQAAGRGLQLLFYSVGIGQISSEVPQNLSASRPQDRQFILSSKKLLLSDSGFYLCAWSVPEGTRYNEQFFGPGTRLTVL.

The CDR3 bases are TGTGCCAGCAGCTTAGCGACGCTGACGGCGGGGGGTGGCGGAGAGACCCAGTACTTC. Its translation is CASSLATLTAGGGGETQYF. The chain combines TRBV7-9 with TRBJ2-5, with 8 bases fitting TRBD2. This CDR3 spans 19 amino acids. V lost 0 bases and J lost 4; bases outside the gene matches: 16. Germline V gene sequence: CDR1 SEHNR, CDR2 FQNEAQ (reference sequence).

The chain has TRBV11-2 and TRBJ2-7; maybe TRBD2 (5 bases). The CDR3 totals 12 residues. The V gene lost 5 bases and the J gene lost 2 bases, with 7 bases spanning the gap. Germline loops: CDR1 SGHAT, CDR2 FQNNGV. CDR3 protein: CASSGSAYEQYF. In nucleotides, the CDR3 is TGTGCCAGCAGCGGGAGTGCCTACGAGCAGTACTTC.

This chain connects TRBV6-1 to TRBJ1-1; D unresolved. The CDR3 sequence is 13 residues long. Per the germline V gene, CDR1 is MNHNS and CDR2 is SASEGT. Between the trimmed V and J ends, which lost 5 bases and 2 bases, there was a span of 9 bases. The CDR3 region has the DNA TGTGCCAGCAGTCAACAGCCCAACACTGAAGCTTTCTTT. It encodes CASSQQPNTEAFF.

This clone was counted a single time. J is TRBJ2-7 and V is TRBV2; 10 nucleotides match TRBD2. The CDR3 is 15 residues long. Trimming took 6 bases from V and 1 from J; bases not matched to a gene: 6. CDR1 is SNHLY, CDR2 FYNNEI, per germline. The DNA for the CDR3 is TGTGCCAGCAGCCGGACTAGCGGCCTGTCCTACGAGCAGTACTTC. Translated: CASSRTSGLSYEQYF.

The rearrangement joins TRBV29-1 to TRBJ2-7; TRBD1 agrees at 10 bases. V dropped 4 bases and J dropped 6; count of bases not matched to a gene: 6. The CDR3 extends over 13 amino acids. The germline gives CDR1 SQVTM, CDR2 ANQGSEA. For the CDR3, the DNA is TGCAGCGTTGGGGGGGACAGGGGACGCGAGCAGTACTTC. The encoded protein is CSVGGDRGREQYF.

V usage is TRBV15 and J usage is TRBJ2-3; 7 nucleotides match TRBD2. The trim removed 8 bases at V and 2 bases at J, leaving 10 bases unmatched. Germline CDR1 LNHNV, CDR2 YYDKDF (reference sequence). This CDR3 has 15 residues. The CDR3 sequence is CATGVGGGYTDTQYF. The CDR3 DNA reads TGTGCCACCGGAGTTGGCGGGGGATACACAGATACGCAGTATTTT.

The chain is built from TRBV12-2 and TRBJ2-5; the DNA was not used to check the table's D call, TRBD2. TRBV12-2 is marked as a pseudogene. The CDR3 extends over 13 amino acids. The CDR3 coding sequence is TGTGCAAGTCGCTTAGGCCTATCTTGGACCCAGTACTTC. Translation: CASRLGLSWTQYF.